This T cell receptor beta chain derives from a study of blood T cell repertoires in COVID-19. At the level of the study: The United States, Italy and Spain were the sources of the acute and convalescent COVID-19 samples.

In the original workflow: Reference gene primer amplification yielded estimated nucleated cell counts. The repertoire was sequenced with immunoSEQ multiplex PCR; TCRdb's copy has only in-frame clones and lacks some. V and J calls and clone size are given by that table; D and trimming were obtained from the DNA. The data contain under 300,000 clones, around 89% of them singletons. Enrollees, about 18 to 95 years old, lived in 24 US areas. Categorization into cohorts depended on clinical history that participants reported. The sequencing sample was made of PBMCs or T cells enriched from blood (not recorded which). This TCR was recovered from a woman aged 40 to 50 with acute COVID-19.

The CDR3 DNA reads TGCGCCACCTCAGGGGGCACTGAAGCTTTCTTT. It translates to CATSGGTEAFF. The chain carries TRBV10-2 and TRBJ1-1; TRBD1 aligns across 7 bases. This CDR3 is 11 amino acids long. The V gene end was trimmed by 10 bases and the J gene end by 4 bases; junction bases not matched to a gene: 3. Germline loops: CDR1 WSHSY, CDR2 SAAADI.